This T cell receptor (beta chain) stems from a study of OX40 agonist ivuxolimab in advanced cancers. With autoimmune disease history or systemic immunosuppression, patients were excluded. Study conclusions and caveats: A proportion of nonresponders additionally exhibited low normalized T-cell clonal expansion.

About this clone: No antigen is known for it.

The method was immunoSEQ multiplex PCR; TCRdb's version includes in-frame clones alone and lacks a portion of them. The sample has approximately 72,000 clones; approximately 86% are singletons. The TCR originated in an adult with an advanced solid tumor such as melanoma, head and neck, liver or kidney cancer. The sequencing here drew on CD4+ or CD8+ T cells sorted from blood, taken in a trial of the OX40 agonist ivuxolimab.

The CDR3 is CASSVGLAEAILTDTQYF. CDR3 in DNA: TGTGCCAGCAGCGTAGGACTAGCGGAGGCTATCCTCACAGATACGCAGTATTTT. V and J are TRBV9 and TRBJ2-3, with 9 bases that match TRBD2. In germline, CDR1 is SGDLS, CDR2 YYNGEE. This CDR3 is 18 amino acids long. After removal of 0 bases from V and 2 bases from J, the junction contained 10 bases not matched to a gene.